The subject of this entry is one TCR beta chain. Its antigen is as yet unknown. The data were produced by immunoSEQ multiplex PCR, yet TCRdb's version contains in-frame clones alone and is incomplete. The sample shows 120,000 to 150,000 clones, more than 80% of them seen only once. This specimen comes from a study of T cell responses to AZD1222 COVID-19 vaccine. Study overall: Second-dose intervals of approximately 4 or approximately 12 weeks were pooled.

This CDR3 has 15 residues. CDR1 and CDR2 from the germline V gene are SGHRS and YFSETQ. Trimming at V came to 4 bases and at J to 4 bases, leaving 6 bases not matched to a gene. Notes on the study in general: Repertoire collection took place solely once the T cell response had peaked. The reported proportion of spike-specific TCRs targeting unmutated variant regions was nearly half. Spike-wide coverage was observed for vaccine-associated CD4 TCRs, with dominant responses at 160-218 and 743-854.

The receptor was isolated from an adult in good health. The source material was peripheral blood, sampled on day 0 of AZD1222 vaccination. The chain has TRBV5-1 and TRBJ2-1; 9 positions match TRBD2. CDR3 sequence (DNA): TGCGCCAGCAGCCCCGCCCTAGCGGGGTACAATGAGCAGTTCTTC. This sequence encodes CASSPALAGYNEQFF.